Presented here are 3 T cell receptor beta chains from one specimen sequenced in a study of cytomegalovirus exposure and HLA in healthy donors. 60 Vbeta and 13 Jbeta primers were used in PCR. Sequencing was performed with immunoSEQ multiplex PCR; in TCRdb, only in-frame clones are kept and a portion is missing. The table includes about 78,000 clones, 60% to 75% detected once. The sequencing input was PBMCs. The receptors were gathered from a woman aged 40 to 49 in good health and CMV-seropositive.

This chain joins TRBV9 and TRBJ1-1; the match to TRBD1 covers 10 bases. This CDR3 is built from 14 residues. The germline CDR1 and CDR2 sequences are SGDLS and YYNGEE. V shed 4 bases and J 4 bases; nucleotides not matched to a gene: 4. CDR3 bases: TGTGCCAGCAGCACCGGGACAGGGGCCACTGAAGCTTTCTTT. It yields the protein CASSTGTGATEAFF.

The chain links TRBV6-5 to TRBJ1-4, with D unclear. CDR1 is MNHEY, CDR2 SVGAGI, per germline. The CDR3 is made up of 15 amino acids. The V and J ends lost 2 bases and 4 bases respectively, with 11 bases between them. In DNA, the CDR3 is TGTGCCAGCAGTTACCTCACCGGAGTTAATGAAAAACTGTTTTTT. This translates into CASSYLTGVNEKLFF.

The gene calls are TRBV2 and TRBJ2-1; 12 bases map to TRBD2. The CDR3 runs to 17 residues. Germline loops: CDR1 SNHLY, CDR2 FYNNEI. V was clipped by 6 bases and J by 3 bases; unmatched bases: 9. CDR3 nucleotides: TGTGCCAGCAGGTCTAGCGGGGGGGCTAGGATCTACAATGAGCAGTTCTTC. Protein sequence: CASRSSGGARIYNEQFF.